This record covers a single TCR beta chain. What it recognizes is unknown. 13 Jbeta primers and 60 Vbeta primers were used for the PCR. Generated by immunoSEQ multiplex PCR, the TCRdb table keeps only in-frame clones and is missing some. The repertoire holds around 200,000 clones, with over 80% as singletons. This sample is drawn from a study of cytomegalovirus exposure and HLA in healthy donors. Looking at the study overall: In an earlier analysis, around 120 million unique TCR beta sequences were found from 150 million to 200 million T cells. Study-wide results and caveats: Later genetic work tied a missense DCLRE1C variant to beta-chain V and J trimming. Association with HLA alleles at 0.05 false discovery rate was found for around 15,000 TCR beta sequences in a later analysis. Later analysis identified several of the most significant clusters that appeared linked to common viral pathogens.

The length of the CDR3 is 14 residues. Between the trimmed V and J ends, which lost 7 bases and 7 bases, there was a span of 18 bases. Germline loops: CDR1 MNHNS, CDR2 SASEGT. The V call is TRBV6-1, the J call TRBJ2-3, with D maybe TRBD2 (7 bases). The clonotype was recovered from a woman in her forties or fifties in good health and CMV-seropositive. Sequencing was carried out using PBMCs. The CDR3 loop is CASTRGGGGYTQYF. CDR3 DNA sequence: TGTGCCAGCACCAGAGGGGGGGGAGGGTATACGCAGTATTTT.